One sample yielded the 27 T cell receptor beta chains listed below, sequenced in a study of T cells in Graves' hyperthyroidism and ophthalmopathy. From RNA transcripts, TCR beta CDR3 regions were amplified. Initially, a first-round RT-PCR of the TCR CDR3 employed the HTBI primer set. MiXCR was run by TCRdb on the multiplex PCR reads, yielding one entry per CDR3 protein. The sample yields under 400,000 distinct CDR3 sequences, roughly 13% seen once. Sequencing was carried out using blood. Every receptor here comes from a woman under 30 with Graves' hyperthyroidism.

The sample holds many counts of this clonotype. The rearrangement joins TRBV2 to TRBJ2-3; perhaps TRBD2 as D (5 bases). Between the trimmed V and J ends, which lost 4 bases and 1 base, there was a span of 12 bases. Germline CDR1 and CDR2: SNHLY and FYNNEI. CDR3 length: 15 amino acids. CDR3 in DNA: TGTGCCAGCAGTGTAGCGCCTATACGCACAGATACGCAGTATTTT. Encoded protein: CASSVAPIRTDTQYF.

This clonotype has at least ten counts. CDR3 residues: CASTSFGRTDTEAFF. CDR3 in DNA: TGTGCCAGCACCTCCTTTGGGAGAACGGACACTGAAGCTTTCTTT. V gene TRBV6-1 combines with J gene TRBJ1-1; D unclear. In germline, CDR1 is MNHNS, CDR2 SASEGT. V was clipped by 7 bases and J by 3 bases, with 18 bases between them. The CDR3 covers 15 residues.

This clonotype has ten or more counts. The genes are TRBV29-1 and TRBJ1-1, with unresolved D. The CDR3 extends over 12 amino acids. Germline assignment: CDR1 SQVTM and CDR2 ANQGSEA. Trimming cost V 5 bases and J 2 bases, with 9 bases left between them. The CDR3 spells CSVRKGNTEAFF. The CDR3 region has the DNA TGCAGCGTTCGAAAGGGCAACACTGAAGCTTTCTTT.

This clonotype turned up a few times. The CDR3 loop reads CASSESNRGAYTQYF. The DNA of the CDR3 is TGCGCCAGCAGTGAGTCGAATAGGGGGGCGTATACGCAGTATTTT. The chain has TRBV10-2 and TRBJ2-3; either TRBD1 or TRBD2 may fit D (6 bases each). The length of the CDR3 is 15 residues. V was pared by 0 bases and J by 7 bases, with 14 bases between. The germline V gene encodes CDR1 WSHSY and CDR2 SAAADI.

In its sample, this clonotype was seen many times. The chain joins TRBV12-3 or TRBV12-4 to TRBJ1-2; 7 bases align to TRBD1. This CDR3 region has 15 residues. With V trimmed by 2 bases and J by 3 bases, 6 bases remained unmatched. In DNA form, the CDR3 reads TGTGCCAGCAGTTTAACGACAGGGAAGGACTATGGCTACACCTTC. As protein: CASSLTTGKDYGYTF.

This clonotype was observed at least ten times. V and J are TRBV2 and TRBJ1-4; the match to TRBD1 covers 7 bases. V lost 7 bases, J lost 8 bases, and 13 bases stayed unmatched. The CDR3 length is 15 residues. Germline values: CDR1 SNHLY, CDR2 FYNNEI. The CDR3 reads CASTRDRLKTEKLFF. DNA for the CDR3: TGTGCCAGCACCAGGGACAGACTAAAAACGGAAAAACTGTTTTTT. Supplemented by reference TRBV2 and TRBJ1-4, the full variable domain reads EPEVTQTPSHQVTQMGQEVILRCVPISNHLYFYWYRQILGQKVEFLVSFYNNEISEKSEIFDDQFSVERPDGSNFTLKIRSTKLEDSAMYFCASTRDRLKTEKLFFGSGTQLSVL.

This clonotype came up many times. CDR3 bases: TGTGCCTGGAGAGGACTAGCGAAACACGAGCAGTACTTC. Amino acids: CAWRGLAKHEQYF. The chain couples TRBV30 to TRBJ2-7; 9 positions agree with TRBD2. Unmatched junction bases numbered 5, after V lost 3 bases and J lost 5 bases. Germline-derived CDR1 and CDR2 are GTSNPN and SVGIG (reference sequence). This CDR3 region has 13 residues. Looking up the rest from reference TRBV30 and TRBJ2-7 gives the full variable domain: SQTIHQWPATLVQPVGSPLSLECTVEGTSNPNLYWYRQAAGRGLQLLFYSVGIGQISSEVPQNLSASRPQDRQFILSSKKLLLSDSGFYLCAWRGLAKHEQYFGPGTRLTVT.

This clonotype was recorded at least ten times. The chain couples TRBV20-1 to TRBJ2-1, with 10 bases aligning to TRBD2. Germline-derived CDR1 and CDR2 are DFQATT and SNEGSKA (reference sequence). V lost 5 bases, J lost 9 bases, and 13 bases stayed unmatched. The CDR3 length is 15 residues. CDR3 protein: CSAPRPAGGIGEQFF. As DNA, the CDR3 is TGCAGTGCTCCCCGGCCAGCGGGAGGGATTGGTGAGCAGTTCTTC.

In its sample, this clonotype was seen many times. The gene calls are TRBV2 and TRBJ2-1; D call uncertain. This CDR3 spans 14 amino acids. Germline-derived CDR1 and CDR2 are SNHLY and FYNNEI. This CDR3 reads CATETGLTHNEQFF. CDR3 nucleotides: TGTGCAACCGAAACCGGCCTCACCCACAATGAGCAGTTCTTC.

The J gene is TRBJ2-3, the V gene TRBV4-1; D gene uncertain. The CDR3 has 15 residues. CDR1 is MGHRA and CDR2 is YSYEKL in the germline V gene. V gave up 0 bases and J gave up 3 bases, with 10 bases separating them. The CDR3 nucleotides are TGCGCCAGCAGCCAAGAATTCCGTGGTACAGATACGCAGTATTTT. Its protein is CASSQEFRGTDTQYF.

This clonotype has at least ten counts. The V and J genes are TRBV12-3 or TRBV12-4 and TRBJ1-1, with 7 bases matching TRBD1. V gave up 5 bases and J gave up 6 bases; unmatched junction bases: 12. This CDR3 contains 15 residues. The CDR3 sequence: CASSLPQGTVSEAFF. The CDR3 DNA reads TGTGCCAGCAGTCTACCACAGGGGACCGTCTCTGAAGCTTTCTTT.

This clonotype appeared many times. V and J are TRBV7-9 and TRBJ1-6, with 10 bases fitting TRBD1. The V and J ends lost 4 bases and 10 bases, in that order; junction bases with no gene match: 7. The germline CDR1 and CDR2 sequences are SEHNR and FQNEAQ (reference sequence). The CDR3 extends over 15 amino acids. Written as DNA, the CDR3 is TGTGCCAGCAGCTCGTCGACAGGGGGCCGCTCACCCCTCCACTTT. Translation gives CASSSSTGGRSPLHF.

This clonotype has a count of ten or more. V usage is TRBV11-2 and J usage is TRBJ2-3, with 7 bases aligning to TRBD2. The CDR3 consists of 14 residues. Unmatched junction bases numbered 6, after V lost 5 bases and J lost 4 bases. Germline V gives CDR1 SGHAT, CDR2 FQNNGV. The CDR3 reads CASSPTRGADTQYF. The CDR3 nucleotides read TGTGCCAGCAGCCCGACCCGGGGGGCAGATACGCAGTATTTT.

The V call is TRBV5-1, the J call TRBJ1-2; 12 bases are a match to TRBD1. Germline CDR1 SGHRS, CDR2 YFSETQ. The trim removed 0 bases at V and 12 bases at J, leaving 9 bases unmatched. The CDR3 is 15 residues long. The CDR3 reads CASSLAGTGGEVHTF. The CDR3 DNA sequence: TGCGCCAGCAGCTTGGCCGGGACAGGGGGCGAGGTGCACACCTTC.

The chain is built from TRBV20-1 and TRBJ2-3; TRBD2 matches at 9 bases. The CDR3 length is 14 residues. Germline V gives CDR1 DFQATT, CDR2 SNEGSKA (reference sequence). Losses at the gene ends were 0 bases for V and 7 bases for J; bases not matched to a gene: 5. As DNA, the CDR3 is TGCAGTGCTAGAGAGGGAGCGGGGGGTAATACGCAGTATTTT. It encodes CSAREGAGGNTQYF.

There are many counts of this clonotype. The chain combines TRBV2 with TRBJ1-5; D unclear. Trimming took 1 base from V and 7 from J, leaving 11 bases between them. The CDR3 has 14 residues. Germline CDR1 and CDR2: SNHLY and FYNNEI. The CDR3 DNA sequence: TGTGCCAGCAGTGAAGAAGGGTTGGCACAGCCCCAGCATTTT. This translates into CASSEEGLAQPQHF.

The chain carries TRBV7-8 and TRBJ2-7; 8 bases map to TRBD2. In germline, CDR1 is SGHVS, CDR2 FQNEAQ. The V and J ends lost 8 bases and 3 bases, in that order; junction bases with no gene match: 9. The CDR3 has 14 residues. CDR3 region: CASRKPGGSYEQYF. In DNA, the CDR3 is TGTGCCAGCCGGAAACCGGGGGGGAGCTACGAGCAGTACTTC.

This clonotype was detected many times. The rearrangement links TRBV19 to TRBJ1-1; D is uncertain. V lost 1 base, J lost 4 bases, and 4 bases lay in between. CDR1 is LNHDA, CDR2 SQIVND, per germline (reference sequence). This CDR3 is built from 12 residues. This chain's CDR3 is CASSIGSTEAFF. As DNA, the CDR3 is TGTGCCAGTAGTATAGGTTCCACTGAAGCTTTCTTT.

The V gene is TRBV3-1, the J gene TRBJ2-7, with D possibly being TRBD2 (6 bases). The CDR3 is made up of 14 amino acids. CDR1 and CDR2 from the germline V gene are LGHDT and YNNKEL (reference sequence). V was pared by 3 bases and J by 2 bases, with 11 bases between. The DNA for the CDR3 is TGTGCCAGCAGCCAGTCCAGGGAGGCCTACGAGCAGTACTTC. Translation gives CASSQSREAYEQYF.

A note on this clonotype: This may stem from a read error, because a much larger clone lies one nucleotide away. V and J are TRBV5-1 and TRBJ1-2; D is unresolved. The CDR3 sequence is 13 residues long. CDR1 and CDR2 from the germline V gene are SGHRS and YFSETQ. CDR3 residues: CASSPGNDYVYTF. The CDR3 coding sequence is TGCGCCAGCAGCCCGGGGAACGACTATGTCTACACCTTC.

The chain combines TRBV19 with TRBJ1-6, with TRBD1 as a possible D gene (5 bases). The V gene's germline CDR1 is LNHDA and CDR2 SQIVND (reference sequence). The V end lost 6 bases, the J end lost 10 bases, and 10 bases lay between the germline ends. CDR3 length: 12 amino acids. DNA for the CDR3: TGTGCCAGTAGGGGGGATAGATCACCCCTCCACTTT. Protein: CASRGDRSPLHF. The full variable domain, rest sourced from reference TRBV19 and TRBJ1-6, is DGGITQSPKYLFRKEGQNVTLSCEQNLNHDAMYWYRQDPGQGLRLIYYSQIVNDFQKGDIAEGYSVSREKKESFPLTVTSAQKNPTAFYLCASRGDRSPLHFGNGTRLTVT.

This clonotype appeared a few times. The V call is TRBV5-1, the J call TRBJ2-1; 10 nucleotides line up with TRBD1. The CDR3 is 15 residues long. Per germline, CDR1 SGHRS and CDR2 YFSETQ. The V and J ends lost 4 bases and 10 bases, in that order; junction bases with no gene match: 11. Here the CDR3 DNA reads TGCGCCAGCAGCGGCCGGGACAGGGGCTCCGGGGAGCAGTTCTTC. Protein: CASSGRDRGSGEQFF.

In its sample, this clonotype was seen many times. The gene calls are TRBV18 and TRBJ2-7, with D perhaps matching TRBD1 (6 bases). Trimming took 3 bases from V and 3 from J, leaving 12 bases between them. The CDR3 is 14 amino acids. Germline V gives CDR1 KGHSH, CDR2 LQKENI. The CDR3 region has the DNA TGTGCCAGCTCACCCCCGGACAGCTACTACGAGCAGTACTTC. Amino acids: CASSPPDSYYEQYF.

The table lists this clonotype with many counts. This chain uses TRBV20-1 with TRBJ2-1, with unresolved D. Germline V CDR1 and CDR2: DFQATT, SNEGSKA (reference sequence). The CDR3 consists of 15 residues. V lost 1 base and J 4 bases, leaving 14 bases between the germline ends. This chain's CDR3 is CSARVWGKGYNEQFF. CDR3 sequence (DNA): TGCAGTGCTAGAGTCTGGGGAAAGGGATACAATGAGCAGTTCTTC.

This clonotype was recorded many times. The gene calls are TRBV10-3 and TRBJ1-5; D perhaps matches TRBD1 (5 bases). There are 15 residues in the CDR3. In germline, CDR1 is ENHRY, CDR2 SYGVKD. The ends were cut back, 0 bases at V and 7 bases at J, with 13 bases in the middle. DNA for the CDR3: TGTGCCATCAGTGAGTCGCAGGGAATCGGCCAGCCCCAGCATTTT. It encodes CAISESQGIGQPQHF.

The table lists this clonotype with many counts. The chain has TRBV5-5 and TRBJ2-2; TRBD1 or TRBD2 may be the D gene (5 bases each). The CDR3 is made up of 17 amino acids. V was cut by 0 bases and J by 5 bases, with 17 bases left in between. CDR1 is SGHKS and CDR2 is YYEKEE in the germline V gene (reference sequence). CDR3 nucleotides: TGTGCCAGCAGCTTGGGCCGGGGCCCCGAGAGGACCGGGGAGCTGTTTTTT. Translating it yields CASSLGRGPERTGELFF.

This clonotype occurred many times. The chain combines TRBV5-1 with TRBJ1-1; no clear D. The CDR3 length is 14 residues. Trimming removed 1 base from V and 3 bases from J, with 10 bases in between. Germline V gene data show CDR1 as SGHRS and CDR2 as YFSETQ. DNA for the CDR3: TGCGCCAGCAGCTTGACAGTTTGGGACACTGAAGCTTTCTTT. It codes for CASSLTVWDTEAFF.